This TCR beta chain comes out of a study of T cell responses to AZD1222 COVID-19 vaccine. Germline V CDR1 and CDR2: SQVTM, ANQGSEA. CDR3 size: 12 residues. J gave up 0 bases and V 7 bases, and 1 base lay outside the gene matches. Repertoires were generated with immunoSEQ multiplex PCR, while TCRdb's copy carries only in-frame clones and drops some. The sample includes around 99,000 clones, about nine tenths of them seen just once. The clonotype comes from an adult in good health. The sequencing here drew on peripheral blood, taken on day 0 of AZD1222 vaccination. The rearrangement links TRBV29-1 to TRBJ2-3; 7 bases align to TRBD1. This CDR3 reads CSGGQSTDTQYF. CDR3 bases: TGCAGCGGGGGACAGAGCACAGATACGCAGTATTTT.